What follows are 20 T cell receptor beta chains derived from one specimen sequenced in a study of T cell responses to AZD1222 COVID-19 vaccine. Profiled with immunoSEQ multiplex PCR; TCRdb holds only in-frame clones, not every one. The sample includes over 120,000 clones, around 87% of them seen just once. Sequencing was performed on peripheral blood, taken on day 0 of AZD1222 vaccination. The receptors stem from an adult in good health.

A word on this clone: This same CDR3 is encoded by further DNA sequences in the sample. The rearrangement joins TRBV5-1 to TRBJ2-3; 16 bases are shared with TRBD2. Germline CDR1 SGHRS, CDR2 YFSETQ. This CDR3 is 16 amino acids long. The J segment lost 6 bases and the V segment lost 3 bases, leaving 4 bases of the junction unmatched. The CDR3: CASSSGTSGRADTQYF. The CDR3 DNA is TGCGCCAGCAGCTCAGGGACTAGCGGGAGGGCGGATACGCAGTATTTT.

This chain links TRBV3-1 (or the pseudogene TRBV3-2) with TRBJ2-5; 12 bases fit TRBD2. The CDR3 sequence is 16 residues long. CDR1 and CDR2 (germline): LGHDT, YNNKEL (reference sequence). V shed 3 bases, J shed 9 bases, and the junction held 11 bases outside the gene matches. CDR3 nucleotides: TGTGCCAGCAGCCACAGACTAGCGGGGGCCTATCCGGCCCAGTACTTC. Amino acid sequence: CASSHRLAGAYPAQYF.

This clone was detected only once. The genes are TRBV2 and TRBJ2-3; D may be TRBD2 (5 bases). The CDR3 length is 15 residues. Germline CDR1 SNHLY, CDR2 FYNNEI. Trimming took off 4 bases at V and 3 bases at J, with 14 bases between the two ends. This CDR3 is CASSATTSRTDTQYF. DNA for the CDR3: TGTGCCAGCAGTGCGACTACGTCTAGGACAGATACGCAGTATTTT.

This rearrangement joins TRBV3-1 (or the pseudogene TRBV3-2) to TRBJ1-5; D might be TRBD1 (6 bases). There are 15 residues in the CDR3. Trimming left V 4 bases short and J 1 base short, with 11 bases between. CDR1 and CDR2 (germline): LGHDT, YNNKEL (reference sequence). CDR3 nucleotides: TGTGCCAGCAGCCCCCAGGGGACCAGCAATCAGCCCCAGCATTTT. Its translation is CASSPQGTSNQPQHF.

J is TRBJ2-7 and V is TRBV4-2; 9 positions agree with TRBD2. The CDR3 has 19 amino acids. CDR1 is LGHNA and CDR2 is YNFKEQ in the germline V gene. J lost 5 bases, V lost 4 bases, and 21 bases had no gene match. CDR3 in DNA: TGTGCCAGCAGCCCCTTGAGGGTTTTATCTAGCGGGGAGCACGACGAGCAGTACTTC. This gives the protein CASSPLRVLSSGEHDEQYF.

V is TRBV29-1 and J is TRBJ1-2, with D possibly TRBD1 on 6 matching bases. This CDR3 contains 12 residues. V lost 6 bases, J lost 3 bases, and 11 bases lay in between. The germline V gene encodes CDR1 SQVTM and CDR2 ANQGSEA. The CDR3 region is CSVRQDYYGYTF. For the CDR3, the DNA is TGCAGCGTGAGACAGGATTACTATGGCTACACCTTC.

The chain couples TRBV4-2 to TRBJ2-7; 13 nucleotides agree with TRBD2. The CDR3 has 18 residues. With 3 bases clipped from V and 5 bases from J, the junction kept 13 bases outside the gene matches. The V gene's germline CDR1 is LGHNA and CDR2 YNFKEQ. The CDR3 loop is CASSQDWTSGRVFNEQYF. In nucleotides, the CDR3 is TGTGCCAGCAGCCAGGACTGGACTAGCGGGAGAGTTTTTAACGAGCAGTACTTC.

The rearrangement links TRBV19 to TRBJ1-5; tentatively, D is TRBD1 (5 bases). V lost 6 bases and J lost 7, with 19 bases in between. The CDR3 length is 15 residues. CDR1 is LNHDA, CDR2 SQIVND, per germline (reference sequence). This CDR3 is CASRILGGDAQPQHF. CDR3 sequence (DNA): TGTGCCAGTAGGATTTTGGGAGGGGACGCACAGCCCCAGCATTTT. The full variable domain, completed using reference TRBV19 and TRBJ1-5, is DGGITQSPKYLFRKEGQNVTLSCEQNLNHDAMYWYRQDPGQGLRLIYYSQIVNDFQKGDIAEGYSVSREKKESFPLTVTSAQKNPTAFYLCASRILGGDAQPQHFGDGTRLSIL.

V and J are TRBV12-3 or TRBV12-4 and TRBJ1-2; 10 bases fit TRBD1. The CDR3 contains 13 residues. V shed 5 bases, J shed 8 bases, and the junction held 5 bases outside the gene matches. CDR3 in DNA: TGTGCCAGCAGTGGGACAGGGGATCGAGGCTACACCTTC. This translates into CASSGTGDRGYTF.

The J gene is TRBJ2-3, the V gene TRBV30, with D unresolved. The CDR3 length is 16 residues. V gave up 2 bases and J gave up 5 bases, with 20 bases separating them. Germline CDR1 reads GTSNPN; CDR2 reads SVGIG (reference sequence). DNA for the CDR3: TGTGCCTGGAGTCTCCCGGGCCTTCGACCCCAAGATACGCAGTATTTT. This sequence encodes CAWSLPGLRPQDTQYF.

The rearrangement links TRBV10-2 to TRBJ2-3, with 11 bases identical to TRBD2. Losses at the gene ends were 4 bases for V and 5 bases for J; bases not matched to a gene: 8. The CDR3 is made up of 16 amino acids. Germline V gene sequence: CDR1 WSHSY, CDR2 SAAADI. CDR3 sequence reads: CASSGDSGGVIDTQYF. In nucleotides, the CDR3 is TGCGCCAGCAGTGGAGATAGCGGGGGGGTTATAGATACGCAGTATTTT.

This sequence joins TRBV11-2 and TRBJ2-1; 11 bases align to TRBD2. The V segment lost 5 bases and the J segment 6 bases; nucleotides outside the gene matches: 9. The CDR3 loop spans 16 amino acids. Germline V lookup: CDR1 SGHAT, CDR2 FQNNGV. The CDR3 nucleotides are TGTGCCAGCAGCGCCGAGCTAGCGGGGGGTGCCAATGAGCAGTTCTTC. It encodes CASSAELAGGANEQFF. The full variable domain, rest sourced from reference TRBV11-2 and TRBJ2-1, is EAGVAQSPRYKIIEKRQSVAFWCNPISGHATLYWYQQILGQGPKLLIQFQNNGVVDDSQLPKDRFSAERLKGVDSTLKIQPAKLEDSAVYLCASSAELAGGANEQFFGPGTRLTVL.

The genes are TRBV6-4 and TRBJ2-2; weak D call: TRBD1 (6 bases). From germline, CDR1 is MRHNA and CDR2 SNTAGT. V was trimmed by 8 bases and J by 4 bases, leaving 14 bases between them. This CDR3 is built from 14 residues. The CDR3 DNA reads TGTGCCAGCCGACTTACGACAGGCACCGGGGAGCTGTTTTTT. As protein: CASRLTTGTGELFF.

The V gene is TRBV15, the J gene TRBJ2-7; D might be TRBD1 (7 bases). V lost 0 bases to trimming and J lost 6 bases, with 27 bases between them. The CDR3 is 19 residues long. Germline CDR1 reads LNHNV; CDR2 reads YYDKDF (reference sequence). CDR3 region: CATSRDWGDKGARIFEQYF. CDR3 sequence (DNA): TGTGCCACCAGCAGAGATTGGGGGGATAAGGGGGCGCGGATATTCGAGCAGTACTTC.

CDR3: CASSLDSTYNEQFF. In DNA form, the CDR3 reads TGTGCCAGCAGCTTAGACTCTACCTACAATGAGCAGTTCTTC. The chain carries TRBV11-3 and TRBJ2-1; the D is unclear. Germline V gene sequence: CDR1 SGHNT, CDR2 YENEEA. Trimming took off 0 bases at V and 2 bases at J, with 5 bases between the two ends. The CDR3 consists of 14 residues.

The chain links TRBV5-1 to TRBJ1-2, with 7 positions matching TRBD1. V trimming: 1 base; J trimming: 4 bases; junction bases outside the gene matches: 13. Per germline, CDR1 SGHRS and CDR2 YFSETQ. The CDR3 extends over 17 amino acids. The DNA for the CDR3 is TGCGCCAGCAGCTTGCCCCGAGGGGGCCCGGCGGGCTATGGCTACACCTTC. Encoded protein: CASSLPRGGPAGYGYTF.

The chain is built from TRBV7-6 and TRBJ2-1; 12 positions match TRBD1. J was trimmed by 0 bases and V by 6 bases; bases with no gene match: 12. The CDR3 has 19 residues. Germline V gene sequence: CDR1 SGHVS, CDR2 FNYEAQ. CDR3 DNA: TGTGCCAGCAGACTTGGGGGACAGGGGGCAGGGAGCTCCTACAATGAGCAGTTCTTC. It yields the protein CASRLGGQGAGSSYNEQFF. The entire variable domain, with the rest obtained from reference TRBV7-6 and TRBJ2-1, is as follows: GAGVSQSPRYKVTKRGQDVALRCDPISGHVSLYWYRQALGQGPEFLTYFNYEAQQDKSGLPNDRFSAERPEGSISTLTIQRTEQRDSAMYRCASRLGGQGAGSSYNEQFFGPGTRLTVL.

This clone has only one observation. The chain carries TRBV14 and TRBJ2-2; 8 bases are a match to TRBD2. The CDR3 is 18 amino acids. Unmatched junction bases numbered 14, after V lost 2 bases and J lost 6 bases. Germline V gives CDR1 SGHDN, CDR2 FVKESK. CDR3 nucleotide sequence: TGTGCCAGCAGCCAACGCCGGGGGGGCCGCGTGGTGTCCGGGGAGCTGTTTTTT. It specifies CASSQRRGGRVVSGELFF.

The CDR3 spells CASSSRDSSNEKLFF. Here the CDR3 DNA reads TGCGCCAGCAGCTCTCGGGACAGCTCTAATGAAAAACTGTTTTTT. V and J are TRBV5-1 and TRBJ1-4; 7 bases line up with TRBD1. Trimming at V came to 3 bases and at J to 3 bases, leaving 5 bases not matched to a gene. CDR3 length: 15 residues. Germline V gives CDR1 SGHRS, CDR2 YFSETQ.

The table lists this clone with a count of one. V is TRBV18 and J is TRBJ1-5; D is unresolved. The CDR3 extends over 12 amino acids. Germline CDR1 reads KGHSH; CDR2 reads LQKENI. Trimming pared 3 bases from V and 1 base from J, leaving 1 base between. CDR3 in DNA: TGTGCCAGCTCACCCAGCAATCAGCCCCAGCATTTT. Protein: CASSPSNQPQHF.